These T cell receptor beta chains were read from a single sample in a study of beta chain features in type 1 diabetes. This table comes from immunoSEQ multiplex PCR, and its TCRdb copy is limited to in-frame clones, with some not included. This sample has 300,000 to 350,000 clones; roughly 15% occur once, and the top ten carry approximately 7%. Source material: central memory CD4+ T cells from blood. The receptors originated from a man aged 30 to 45 in good health. The CDR3 runs from the conserved cysteine through the conserved F or W. The D gene is left open where the match is weak. The size of a clone is reported for some rows only, either as once, few or many, or as a class for expanded clones.

D	size	V	J	CDR3	DNA
TRBD1	-	TRBV18	TRBJ2-2	CASSPAGGDTGELFF	TGTGCCAGCTCACCAGCAGGGGGCGACACCGGGGAGCTGTTTTTT
-	few	TRBV19	TRBJ1-3	CASTEQGVIGNTIYF	TGTGCCAGTACTGAGCAGGGAGTGATCGGAAACACCATATATTTT
-	-	TRBV7-2	TRBJ2-2	CASDSIVANTGELFF	TGTGCCAGCGACTCCATCGTTGCGAACACCGGGGAGCTGTTTTTT
TRBD2	few	TRBV16	TRBJ2-1	CASSQTGLGNNEQFF	TGTGCCAGCAGCCAAACCGGACTAGGGAACAATGAGCAGTTCTTC
-	-	TRBV4-2	TRBJ1-4	CASSQDGTGNEKLFF	TGTGCCAGCAGCCAAGATGGGACGGGAAATGAAAAACTGTTTTTT
-	few	TRBV6-6	TRBJ1-1	CASSYPVRGTEAFF	TGTGCCAGCAGTTACCCAGTCCGTGGTACTGAAGCTTTCTTT
TRBD2	few	TRBV11-2	TRBJ2-3	CASSPGLAGVQGTQYF	TGTGCCAGCAGCCCAGGACTAGCGGGGGTGCAGGGTACGCAGTATTTT
TRBD1	few	TRBV12-5	TRBJ1-5	CASGPQGINQPQHF	TGTGCTAGTGGTCCACAGGGGATCAATCAGCCCCAGCATTTT
-	-	TRBV28	TRBJ1-2	CASSVRGSYGYTF	TGTGCCAGCAGCGTAAGGGGAAGCTATGGCTACACCTTC
-	many	TRBV6-1	TRBJ2-7	CASSRYGYEQYF	TGTGCCAGCAGTAGGTACGGGTACGAGCAGTACTTC
TRBD1	few	TRBV6-6	TRBJ1-5	CASRGQGVGGNQPQHF	TGTGCCAGCAGAGGACAGGGCGTAGGGGGCAATCAGCCCCAGCATTTT
-	few	TRBV29-1	TRBJ1-1	CSSLFREKAFF	TGCAGTTCTTTATTCCGGGAAAAAGCTTTCTTT
-	-	TRBV7-3	TRBJ1-1	CASSSQARNTEAFF	TGTGCCAGCAGCTCCCAGGCCAGGAACACTGAAGCTTTCTTT
TRBD1	few	TRBV18	TRBJ1-1	CASSLTGSGEGTEAFF	TGTGCCAGCTCACTGACAGGGTCGGGTGAAGGTACTGAAGCTTTCTTT
-	few	TRBV5-5	TRBJ2-7	CASSFDPTYEQYF	TGTGCCAGCAGCTTCGACCCAACCTACGAGCAGTACTTC
-	-	TRBV28	TRBJ1-5	CASQDVHSNQPQHF	TGTGCCAGTCAAGATGTTCATAGCAATCAGCCCCAGCATTTT
-	-	TRBV7-6	TRBJ2-5	CASGDRETQYF	TGTGCCAGCGGCGATCGGGAGACCCAGTACTTC
TRBD1	few	TRBV27	TRBJ1-1	CASKTTGGLNTEAFF	TGTGCCAGCAAAACTACAGGGGGATTGAACACTGAAGCTTTCTTT
-	-	TRBV5-1	TRBJ2-7	CASSWTEQYF	TGCGCCAGCAGCTGGACAGAGCAGTACTTC
-	-	TRBV18	TRBJ1-4	CASSRDYLEKLFF	TGTGCCAGCTCAAGGGACTACCTGGAAAAACTGTTTTTT
-	many	TRBV7-2	TRBJ1-4	CASSLATRGPNEKLFF	TGTGCCAGCAGCTTAGCGACAAGGGGCCCTAATGAAAAACTGTTTTTT
-	-	TRBV7-8	TRBJ1-2	CASSSTSPLYGYTF	TGTGCCAGCAGCTCGACCTCCCCTCTATATGGCTACACCTTC
TRBD1	-	TRBV7-9	TRBJ2-1	CASSSTGTGNEQFF	TGTGCCAGCAGCTCAACCGGGACAGGTAATGAGCAGTTCTTC
-	-	TRBV5-1	TRBJ1-1	CASSNERGTEAFF	TGCGCCAGCAGCAATGAGAGGGGCACTGAAGCTTTCTTT
-	-	TRBV4-3	TRBJ2-5	CASSPEGRGQETQYF	TGCGCCAGCAGCCCCGAGGGCAGGGGTCAAGAGACCCAGTACTTC
-	-	TRBV27	TRBJ1-3	CASSSTGGNTIYF	TGTGCCAGCAGTTCTACAGGAGGAAACACCATATATTTT
-	-	TRBV19	TRBJ2-1	CASSISTGSYNEQFF	TGTGCCAGTAGTATATCGACGGGCTCCTACAATGAGCAATTCTTC
-	-	TRBV5-6	TRBJ2-1	CASSLKGIYNEQFF	TGTGCCAGCAGCCTCAAGGGTATCTACAATGAGCAGTTCTTC
-	few	TRBV5-1	TRBJ1-1	CASRMTGPNTEAFF	TGCGCCAGCAGGATGACAGGTCCGAACACTGAAGCTTTCTTT
-	-	TRBV4-1	TRBJ1-2	CASSQDSGLGGYTF	TGCGCCAGCAGCCAAGATAGCGGTTTAGGTGGCTACACCTTC
TRBD2	-	TRBV19	TRBJ2-1	CASTRPRSGGGRNEQFF	TGTGCCAGCACCCGACCTAGGAGCGGCGGGGGTCGCAATGAGCAGTTCTTC
TRBD1	few	TRBV5-6	TRBJ1-1	CASSKGQGRVNTEAFF	TGTGCCAGCAGCAAAGGACAGGGGCGAGTGAACACTGAAGCTTTCTTT
-	few	TRBV18	TRBJ1-5	CASSPDMGRLNQPQHF	TGTGCCAGCTCACCGGATATGGGACGGTTAAATCAGCCCCAGCATTTT
-	few	TRBV4-3	TRBJ1-5	CASSPAWGAQPQHF	TGCGCCAGCAGCCCCGCCTGGGGGGCACAGCCCCAGCATTTT
-	-	TRBV7-3	TRBJ2-1	CASSLTASHSYNEQFF	TGTGCCAGCAGCTTAACGGCTAGTCACTCCTACAATGAGCAGTTCTTC
TRBD2	-	TRBV11-2	TRBJ2-3	CASSQAGGRDTQYF	TGTGCCAGCAGCCAAGCGGGGGGGCGAGATACGCAGTATTTT
TRBD2	-	TRBV19	TRBJ2-3	CASLLAGTDTQYF	TGTGCCAGTTTACTAGCGGGCACAGATACGCAGTATTTT
TRBD2	few	TRBV19	TRBJ2-2	CASRLQRDHGELFF	TGTGCCAGTAGGCTCCAGCGGGACCACGGGGAGCTGTTTTTT
TRBD1	-	TRBV5-1	TRBJ2-4	CASSGGQGDYKNIQYF	TGCGCCAGCAGCGGAGGACAGGGGGATTACAAAAACATTCAGTACTTC
-	-	TRBV29-1	TRBJ2-7	CSVTGSREQYF	TGCAGCGTGACAGGTTCTCGCGAGCAGTACTTC
-	few	TRBV25-1	TRBJ1-6	CASSERAKSSPLHF	TGTGCCAGCAGTGAAAGGGCCAAGAGTTCACCCCTCCACTTT
TRBD1	many	TRBV7-2	TRBJ1-3	CASSLDRAAGNTIYF	TGTGCCAGCAGCCTGGACAGGGCGGCTGGAAACACCATATATTTT
-	-	TRBV10-3	TRBJ1-1	CASAQTSVGSNTEAFF	TGTGCCAGCGCCCAAACATCGGTGGGGTCTAACACTGAAGCTTTCTTT